Below are 9 T cell receptor beta chains sequenced from a single sample in a study of cytomegalovirus exposure and HLA in healthy donors. Amplification used 60 Vbeta primers and 13 Jbeta primers. Only in-frame clones appear in the TCRdb table, and some are missing; sequencing was by immunoSEQ multiplex PCR. The sample holds some 110,000 clones, over 60% seen once. Sequenced input: PBMCs. Source of these receptors: a woman aged 40 to 55 in good health and CMV-seropositive.

This clone was seen a single time. The CDR3 protein is CASRSRLGGETQYF. The CDR3 DNA reads TGTGCCAGCAGGTCTCGATTGGGGGGAGAGACCCAGTACTTC. The gene calls are TRBV6-6 and TRBJ2-5; a possible D gene is TRBD2 (6 bases). Trimming shortened V by 6 bases and J by 4 bases, and 15 bases separated the two germline ends. This CDR3 is built from 14 residues. Germline V gives CDR1 MNHNY, CDR2 SVGAGI (reference sequence).

The chain combines TRBV10-1 with TRBJ2-1; D perhaps matches TRBD2 (5 bases). Per the germline V gene, CDR1 is WNHNN and CDR2 is SYGVQD (reference sequence). The V end lost 4 bases, the J end lost 6 bases, and 10 bases lay between the germline ends. This CDR3 is built from 13 residues. CDR3 sequence (DNA): TGCGCCAGCAGTGCACTAGATTCCAATGAGCAGTTCTTC. Amino acid sequence: CASSALDSNEQFF.

This chain uses TRBV18 with TRBJ2-7; TRBD2 matches 10 bases. Germline V gives CDR1 KGHSH, CDR2 LQKENI. The CDR3 consists of 16 residues. J gave up 2 bases and V 1 base, and 5 bases lay outside the gene matches. CDR3 loop: CASSPLLAGATYEQYF. CDR3 DNA sequence: TGTGCCAGCTCACCACTTCTAGCGGGGGCGACCTACGAGCAGTACTTC. The full variable domain, completed using reference TRBV18 and TRBJ2-7, is NAGVMQNPRHLVRRRGQEARLRCSPMKGHSHVYWYRQLPEEGLKFMVYLQKENIIDESGMPKERFSAEFPKEGPSILRIQQVVRGDSAAYFCASSPLLAGATYEQYFGPGTRLTVT.

This clone occurred a few times. The V call is TRBV11-3, the J call TRBJ1-1; 7 bases align to TRBD1. CDR1 and CDR2 (germline): SGHNT, YENEEA. V trimming: 5 bases; J trimming: 1 base; junction bases outside the gene matches: 4. The CDR3 length is 14 residues. CDR3 bases: TGTGCCAGCAGCCTGGGACAGACGAACACTGAAGCTTTCTTT. Its translation: CASSLGQTNTEAFF.

Regarding this clone: The same CDR3 is also encoded by other DNA sequences in this sample. The chain uses TRBV19 and TRBJ2-1; no clear D gene. Trimming cost V 1 base and J 6 bases, with 7 bases left between them. From germline, CDR1 is LNHDA and CDR2 SQIVND (reference sequence). The CDR3 has 13 residues. CDR3 loop: CASSIGRGNEQFF. The CDR3 nucleotides are TGTGCCAGTAGTATAGGCCGCGGCAATGAGCAGTTCTTC. Filled out from reference TRBV19 and TRBJ2-1, the complete variable domain reads DGGITQSPKYLFRKEGQNVTLSCEQNLNHDAMYWYRQDPGQGLRLIYYSQIVNDFQKGDIAEGYSVSREKKESFPLTVTSAQKNPTAFYLCASSIGRGNEQFFGPGTRLTVL.

The V call is TRBV11-2, the J call TRBJ2-4; 11 bases agree with TRBD1. With 3 bases clipped from V and 5 bases from J, the junction kept 3 bases outside the gene matches. The CDR3 sequence is 15 residues long. Per germline, CDR1 SGHAT and CDR2 FQNNGV. CDR3 residues: CASSFRDRGENIQYF. CDR3 sequence (DNA): TGTGCCAGCAGCTTCCGGGACAGGGGGGAAAACATTCAGTACTTC.

The J gene is TRBJ2-5, the V gene TRBV9; TRBD2 aligns across 9 bases. The CDR3 extends over 16 amino acids. V lost 2 bases and J lost 2; bases outside the gene matches: 7. Germline lookup yields CDR1 SGDLS and CDR2 YYNGEE. As DNA, the CDR3 is TGTGCCAGCAGCGTGGCGGGAGCGGGGGGACAAGAGACCCAGTACTTC. Its translation: CASSVAGAGGQETQYF.

V gene TRBV6-1 combines with J gene TRBJ2-1; tentative D call: TRBD2 (7 bases). Germline lookup yields CDR1 MNHNS and CDR2 SASEGT. This CDR3 region has 14 residues. V lost 7 bases and J lost 6, with 16 bases in between. The CDR3 region has the DNA TGTGCCAGCACCGAAGGGGGGGCCATCAATGAGCAGTTCTTC. It is translated as CASTEGGAINEQFF.

Here the CDR3 reads CASSLEPAGNTEAFF. The CDR3 DNA is TGCGCCAGCAGCTTGGAGCCCGCAGGGAACACTGAAGCTTTCTTT. J is TRBJ1-1 and V is TRBV5-1, with D uncertain. With 0 bases removed from V and 1 base from J, the gap between germline ends came to 10 bases. This CDR3 is built from 15 residues. Germline V gives CDR1 SGHRS, CDR2 YFSETQ.